This T cell receptor (beta chain) was captured in a study of blood T cell repertoires in COVID-19. Overall study context: Donors in the United States, Italy and Spain gave samples during acute or convalescent COVID-19. T cells, B-cell-depleted T cells, or PBMCs provided the cDNA or gDNA that served as material.

Here immunoSEQ multiplex PCR was the method, and the copy in TCRdb shows in-frame clones only, minus some. The sample has roughly 440,000 clones, approximately 89% seen once; the top ten hold roughly 12%. Per germline, CDR1 LGHDT and CDR2 YNNKEL (reference sequence). Trimming removed 4 bases at V and 5 bases at J, with 17 bases between. The CDR3 is 15 amino acids. The source material was peripheral blood. The source is a woman aged 45-60 years with COVID-19, enrolled during active disease. V gene TRBV3-1 (or the pseudogene TRBV3-2) combines with J gene TRBJ2-5; tentative D call: TRBD1 (7 bases). CDR3 DNA: TGTGCCAGCAGCCGCGCCAGGGGGGAAGGGGAGACCCAGTACTTC. Its protein is CASSRARGEGETQYF.